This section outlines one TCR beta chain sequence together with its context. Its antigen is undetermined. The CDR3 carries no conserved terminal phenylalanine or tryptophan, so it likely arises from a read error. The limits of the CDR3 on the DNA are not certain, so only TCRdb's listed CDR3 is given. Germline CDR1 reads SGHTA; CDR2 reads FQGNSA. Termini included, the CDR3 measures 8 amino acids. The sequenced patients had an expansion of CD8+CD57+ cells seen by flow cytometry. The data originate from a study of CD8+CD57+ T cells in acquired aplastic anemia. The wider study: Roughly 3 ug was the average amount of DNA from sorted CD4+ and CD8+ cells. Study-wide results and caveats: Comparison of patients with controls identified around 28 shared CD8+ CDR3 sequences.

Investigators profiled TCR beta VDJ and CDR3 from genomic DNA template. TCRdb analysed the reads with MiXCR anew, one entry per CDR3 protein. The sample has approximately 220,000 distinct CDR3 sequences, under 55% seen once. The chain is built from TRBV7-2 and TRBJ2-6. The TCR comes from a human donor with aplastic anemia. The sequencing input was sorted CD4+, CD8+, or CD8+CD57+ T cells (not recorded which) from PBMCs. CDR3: CASSYLGS.